A single TCR beta chain is shown here with its context. Its specificity is not known. Clones were read by immunoSEQ multiplex PCR, and TCRdb kept only the in-frame ones, dropping some. The table lists about 110,000 clones, 80% to 95% of them singletons, with about 0.51% in the top ten. This record belongs to a study of graft-versus-host responses after intestinal transplantation. About the research overall: Recipients uniformly received anti-thymocyte globulin induction, followed by tacrolimus and steroids for about 3 years.

V lost 2 bases to trimming and J lost 2 bases, with 12 bases between them. The CDR3 covers 14 residues. CDR1 is SQVTM and CDR2 is ANQGSEA in the germline V gene. The study, taken as a whole, reports: In recipient marrow, GvH clones were found, and some appeared first in ileum or blood. Peak GvH clone levels in circulation were associated with early post-transplant HvG declines.

The receptor was derived from a human donor who received an intestinal transplant. Sequencing was performed on unstimulated CD8+ T cells sorted from spleen or lymph node cells, taken before intestinal transplant. V usage is TRBV29-1 and J usage is TRBJ2-5; weak D call: TRBD1 (6 bases). The CDR3 bases are TGCAGCGTTGAAAGGAGGACAGCTCAAGAGACCCAGTACTTC. Its protein product is CSVERRTAQETQYF.